This T cell receptor beta chain was sequenced during a study of T cells after yellow fever vaccination. Study findings and constraints: Weaker in magnitude, the secondary response showed a faster peak on day 5 versus 15. Abundant bulk-derived clonotypes could contaminate FACS-sorted repertoires.

The authors made TCR cDNA by 5'RACE template switching, adding a universal primer site and UMIs. TCRdb redid the calling of the 5' RACE reads with MiXCR, one entry per CDR3 protein. The sample contains about 300,000 distinct CDR3 sequences, around 8.6% of which appear only once. CDR3 length: 15 amino acids. V was cut by 7 bases and J by 5 bases, with 15 bases left in between. CDR1 is MNHEY and CDR2 is SVGAGI in the germline V gene. Remarks on this clonotype: The antigen is undetermined.

The sequence was obtained from a man younger than 35 who received the YFV17D yellow fever vaccine. The sample consisted of CD4+ T cells sorted from PBMCs, taken 5 days after the yellow fever booster vaccination. This chain links TRBV6-5 with TRBJ1-6; the D is unclear. CDR3 amino acids: CASNEGRSDNSPLHF. CDR3 coding DNA: TGTGCCAGCAATGAGGGAAGGTCGGATAATTCACCCCTCCACTTT.